The 19 T cell receptor beta chains listed next were all sequenced from one sample in a study of cytomegalovirus exposure and HLA in healthy donors. The PCR made use of 60 Vbeta and 13 Jbeta primers. Generated by immunoSEQ multiplex PCR, the TCRdb table keeps only in-frame clones and is missing some. Recorded for this sample: 45,000 or so clones. Sequencing input: PBMCs. These receptors originate from a male donor in good health and CMV-seronegative.

The chain has TRBV5-6 and TRBJ2-1; possible D gene TRBD1, 5 bases. Per the germline V gene, CDR1 is SGHDT and CDR2 is YYEEEE. The CDR3 is 15 residues long. V dropped 1 base and J dropped 4 bases, with 12 bases sitting between them. The chain's CDR3 is CASSLLLQAYNEQFF. CDR3 coding DNA: TGTGCCAGCAGCTTGCTGCTACAGGCATACAATGAGCAGTTCTTC. The complete variable domain, with remaining parts taken from reference TRBV5-6 and TRBJ2-1, reads DAGVTQSPTHLIKTRGQQVTLRCSPKSGHDTVSWYQQALGQGPQFIFQYYEEEERQRGNFPDRFSGHQFPNYSSELNVNALLLGDSALYLCASSLLLQAYNEQFFGPGTRLTVL.

The V call is TRBV10-3, the J call TRBJ2-7; TRBD1 matches 7 bases. The CDR3 is 14 amino acids. Trimming at V came to 10 bases and at J to 4 bases, leaving 13 bases not matched to a gene. CDR1 ENHRY and CDR2 SYGVKD come from the germline V gene. CDR3 region: CATSTGDSLYEQYF. The CDR3 nucleotides read TGTGCCACCTCGACCGGGGACAGCCTATACGAGCAGTACTTC.

The chain joins TRBV10-2 to TRBJ1-5; D might be TRBD1 (6 bases). The germline V and J ends were trimmed by 2 bases and 6 bases, with 14 bases remaining between them. This CDR3 is 15 amino acids long. The germline V gene has CDR1 WSHSY and CDR2 SAAADI. The CDR3 loop is CASSEPTRGVQPQHF. In DNA form, the CDR3 reads TGCGCCAGCAGTGAGCCAACCAGGGGAGTTCAGCCCCAGCATTTT.

The chain couples TRBV4-2 to TRBJ1-2; unclear D gene. Per the germline V gene, CDR1 is LGHNA and CDR2 is YNFKEQ. V lost 1 base and J lost 8, with 23 bases in between. This CDR3 has 17 residues. CDR3: CASSQAPQYAVERGYTF. CDR3 coding DNA: TGTGCCAGCAGCCAAGCCCCACAGTACGCAGTCGAAAGGGGCTACACCTTC.

The V and J genes are TRBV7-9 and TRBJ1-6; D ambiguous. The CDR3 totals 13 residues. Per the germline V gene, CDR1 is SEHNR and CDR2 is FQNEAQ (reference sequence). V lost 1 base and J lost 7, with 5 bases in between. The CDR3 sequence: CASSLGGNSPLHF. In DNA form, the CDR3 reads TGTGCCAGCAGCTTAGGCGGCAATTCACCCCTCCACTTT.

The V and J genes are TRBV5-1 and TRBJ1-2, with a tentative D call TRBD1 (5 bases). Trimming pared 0 bases from V and 7 bases from J, leaving 16 bases between. Germline CDR1 is SGHRS and CDR2 is YFSETQ. This CDR3 has 15 amino acids. The CDR3, as DNA: TGCGCCAGCAGCTTGGAGGGCTCCTACCAGGGTGGCTACACCTTC. Amino acid sequence: CASSLEGSYQGGYTF.

The chain employs TRBV6-6 and TRBJ1-1, with no clear D. The CDR3 loop spans 13 amino acids. Trimming removed 7 bases from V and 5 bases from J, with 14 bases in between. Germline V gene data show CDR1 as MNHNY and CDR2 as SVGAGI (reference sequence). CDR3 nucleotide sequence: TGTGCCAGCACCCGATCCGGGAGGACTGAAGCTTTCTTT. Amino acids: CASTRSGRTEAFF.

The chain joins TRBV30 to TRBJ1-1; D might be TRBD1 (6 bases). In germline, CDR1 is GTSNPN, CDR2 SVGIG (reference sequence). Between the trimmed V and J ends, which lost 4 bases and 0 bases, there was a span of 9 bases. This CDR3 has 13 amino acids. The DNA for the CDR3 is TGTGCCTGGAATCAGGGGATGAACACTGAAGCTTTCTTT. This gives the protein CAWNQGMNTEAFF.

J is TRBJ1-5 and V is TRBV4-1; D gene unclear. CDR1 and CDR2 from the germline V gene are MGHRA and YSYEKL. Trimming pared 0 bases from V and 4 bases from J, leaving 7 bases between. This CDR3 comprises 14 residues. The CDR3 protein is CASSQDSRNQPQHF. The CDR3 DNA reads as TGCGCCAGCAGCCAAGATAGTAGAAATCAGCCCCAGCATTTT.

CDR3 protein: CASTPLAPQGGGYTF. DNA for the CDR3: TGTGCCAGCACCCCCTTAGCCCCACAGGGCGGCGGCTACACCTTC. The rearrangement joins TRBV9 to TRBJ1-2, with a possible D match to TRBD1 (6 bases). V dropped 6 bases and J dropped 8 bases, with 23 bases sitting between them. CDR3 length equals 15 residues. Germline-derived CDR1 and CDR2 are SGDLS and YYNGEE.

CDR3 loop: CASSYMAAYEQYF. The CDR3 coding sequence is TGTGCCAGCAGTTACATGGCAGCCTACGAGCAGTACTTC. This rearrangement joins TRBV6-5 to TRBJ2-7; no definite D call. V lost 2 bases and J 2 bases, leaving 7 bases between the germline ends. Germline V gene sequence: CDR1 MNHEY, CDR2 SVGAGI. The CDR3 is 13 residues long.

The J gene is TRBJ2-5, the V gene TRBV9; TRBD1 might be the D (5 bases). This CDR3 spans 13 amino acids. The germline gives CDR1 SGDLS, CDR2 YYNGEE. V was pared by 3 bases and J by 2 bases, with 8 bases between. CDR3 amino acids: CASSERQQETQYF. The CDR3 nucleotides are TGTGCCAGCAGCGAACGACAGCAAGAGACCCAGTACTTC.

The chain has TRBV30 and TRBJ2-7, with D unresolved. The V gene's germline CDR1 is GTSNPN and CDR2 SVGIG (reference sequence). The CDR3 has 14 amino acids. The germline V and J ends were trimmed by 1 base and 1 base, with 11 bases remaining between them. This chain's CDR3 is CAWSGPQYSYEQYF. The CDR3 nucleotides are TGTGCCTGGAGTGGCCCACAGTATTCCTACGAGCAGTACTTC.

The J gene is TRBJ1-2, the V gene TRBV9; TRBD1 matches at 9 bases. The CDR3 length is 14 residues. Germline trimming cut 3 bases from V and 8 bases from J; bases unmatched to any gene: 8. Germline assignment: CDR1 SGDLS and CDR2 YYNGEE. CDR3 DNA: TGTGCCAGCAGCGGAGGGACAGGGTATCAAGGCTACACCTTC. Translated, it gives CASSGGTGYQGYTF. Together with reference TRBV9 and TRBJ1-2, the CDR3 gives the full variable domain: DSGVTQTPKHLITATGQRVTLRCSPRSGDLSVYWYQQSLDQGLQFLIQYYNGEERAKGNILERFSAQQFPDLHSELNLSSLELGDSALYFCASSGGTGYQGYTFGSGTRLTVV.

This sequence joins TRBV19 and TRBJ1-2, with D possibly being TRBD1 (6 bases). The V end was cut by 5 bases, the J end by 6 bases, with 16 bases between. Looked up from germline, CDR1 is LNHDA and CDR2 is SQIVND (reference sequence). There are 14 residues in the CDR3. CDR3: CASSAPGEPHGYTF. CDR3 DNA: TGTGCCAGTAGTGCCCCAGGGGAACCCCATGGCTACACCTTC.

The V and J genes are TRBV6-5 and TRBJ1-4, with D hard to call. Germline V gene lookup returns CDR1 MNHEY and CDR2 SVGAGI. CDR3 length: 15 amino acids. The ends were cut back, 0 bases at V and 0 bases at J, with 5 bases in the middle. CDR3 in DNA: TGTGCCAGCAGTTACTCTCTAGCAACTAATGAAAAACTGTTTTTT. Protein sequence: CASSYSLATNEKLFF.

The V gene is TRBV11-2, the J gene TRBJ1-2; D is undetermined. The CDR3 has 12 amino acids. The ends were cut back, 5 bases at V and 8 bases at J, with 12 bases in the middle. CDR1 is SGHAT, CDR2 FQNNGV, per germline. This CDR3 reads CASSPNYGGYTF. In DNA form, the CDR3 reads TGTGCCAGCAGCCCCAACTACGGCGGCTACACCTTC.

The rearrangement uses TRBV18 and TRBJ1-2, with D possibly matching TRBD1 (5 bases). The CDR3 is made up of 14 amino acids. V was cut by 6 bases and J by 6 bases, with 17 bases left in between. The germline CDR1 and CDR2 sequences are KGHSH and LQKENI. This chain's CDR3 is CASSRGTAVDGYTF. In nucleotides, the CDR3 is TGTGCCAGCTCCCGGGGGACGGCGGTTGATGGCTACACCTTC. Combining the CDR3 with reference TRBV18 and TRBJ1-2 gives the whole variable domain NAGVMQNPRHLVRRRGQEARLRCSPMKGHSHVYWYRQLPEEGLKFMVYLQKENIIDESGMPKERFSAEFPKEGPSILRIQQVVRGDSAAYFCASSRGTAVDGYTFGSGTRLTVV.

This chain uses TRBV30 with TRBJ2-2, with D tentatively TRBD2 (6 bases). V was trimmed by 5 bases and J by 1 base, leaving 11 bases between them. This CDR3 has 14 amino acids. Germline lookup yields CDR1 GTSNPN and CDR2 SVGIG (reference sequence). CDR3 amino acids: CAWPGLLNTGELFF. DNA for the CDR3: TGTGCCTGGCCGGGACTGCTGAACACCGGGGAGCTGTTTTTT.